These 23 T cell receptor beta chains came from one sample sequenced in a study of T-cell memory formation after mild COVID-19. TCRdb processed the 5' RACE reads anew with MiXCR; each CDR3 protein has one entry. The sample lists 260,000 or so distinct CDR3 sequences; 16% were seen once. Sequencing input: PBMCs or a T cell subset sorted from them (not recorded which). The origin of the receptors is a man aged 18 to 29 who had mild COVID-19 (a few samples of this study predate the infection). Cell type and time point are not known.

The chain has TRBV27 and TRBJ2-5; 9 bases map to TRBD1. Germline V gene lookup returns CDR1 MNHEY and CDR2 SMNVEV (reference sequence). CDR3 length: 13 residues. V lost 10 bases and J lost 4; bases outside the gene matches: 7. This CDR3 reads CATRDRALETQYF. The DNA of the CDR3 is TGTGCCACCCGGGACAGGGCTTTAGAGACCCAGTACTTC.

There are a few counts of this clonotype. This chain connects TRBV12-3 or TRBV12-4 to TRBJ2-1; 7 bases map to TRBD2. The CDR3 contains 13 residues. Germline trimming cut 3 bases from V and 6 bases from J; bases unmatched to any gene: 2. CDR3 loop: CASSFAGVNEQFF. In nucleotides, the CDR3 is TGTGCCAGCAGTTTCGCGGGGGTCAATGAGCAGTTCTTC.

A single count supports this clonotype. Here the CDR3 DNA reads TGCGCCAGCAGCCAAGAGGGACAGGGGGCCTATGGCTACACCTTC. This gives the protein CASSQEGQGAYGYTF. This chain uses TRBV4-3 with TRBJ1-2; 12 nucleotides agree with TRBD1. Trimming cost V 0 bases and J 4 bases; bases outside gene matches: 0. Germline CDR1 reads LGHNA; CDR2 reads YSLEER. There are 15 residues in the CDR3.

This chain connects TRBV13 to TRBJ2-7; no clear D. This CDR3 comprises 17 residues. Germline lookup yields CDR1 PRHDT and CDR2 FYEKMQ (reference sequence). V shed 5 bases and J shed 1 base, with 21 bases lying between them. CDR3 in amino acids: CASSPARGLPGSYEQYF. The CDR3 region has the DNA TGTGCCAGCAGCCCAGCGCGAGGCCTACCTGGTTCCTACGAGCAGTACTTC. Full variable domain (rest looked up from reference TRBV13 and TRBJ2-7): AAGVIQSPRHLIKEKRETATLKCYPIPRHDTVYWYQQGPGQDPQFLISFYEKMQSDKGSIPDRFSAQQFSDYHSELNMSSLELGDSALYFCASSPARGLPGSYEQYFGPGTRLTVT.

The chain recombines TRBV7-8 with TRBJ1-5, with no clear D. Between the trimmed V and J ends, which lost 0 bases and 9 bases, there was a span of 12 bases. This CDR3 contains 14 residues. Germline CDR1 reads SGHVS; CDR2 reads FQNEAQ. Written as DNA, the CDR3 is TGTGCCAGCAGCTTAGCGTTCCCAACGGGGCCCCAGCATTTT. Its protein is CASSLAFPTGPQHF.

This clonotype appeared a few times. The V gene is TRBV30, the J gene TRBJ1-5; 10 bases are shared with TRBD1. The CDR3 has 14 residues. CDR1 GTSNPN and CDR2 SVGIG come from the germline V gene (reference sequence). Trimming removed 1 base from V and 7 bases from J; junction bases left unmatched: 4. The CDR3 loop is CAWSGQGAWQPQHF. The CDR3 DNA is TGTGCCTGGAGTGGACAGGGGGCATGGCAGCCCCAGCATTTT.

There are a few counts of this clonotype. This chain joins TRBV10-3 and TRBJ2-1; perhaps TRBD1 as D (5 bases). The germline CDR1 and CDR2 sequences are ENHRY and SYGVKD. CDR3 length: 14 residues. The V end was cut by 4 bases, the J end by 8 bases, with 15 bases between. In DNA, the CDR3 is TGTGCCATCAGTGGGGGCGTAGGGGCTTATGAGCAGTTCTTC. It encodes CAISGGVGAYEQFF.

V is TRBV7-2 and J is TRBJ2-3; possible D gene TRBD2, 6 bases. This CDR3 comprises 16 residues. Germline CDR1 reads SGHTA; CDR2 reads FQGNSA. V was clipped by 6 bases and J by 5 bases, with 21 bases between them. In DNA, the CDR3 is TGTGCCAGCAGTCCTAGAAAGCGGGCGATCCGAGATACGCAGTATTTT. It specifies CASSPRKRAIRDTQYF.

This clonotype was found a few times. Germline and junction disagree at one end, which may indicate a read error. V gene TRBV10-3 combines with J gene TRBJ1-6; no firm D call. The CDR3 is made up of 14 amino acids. Germline values: CDR1 ENHRY, CDR2 SYGVKD. CDR3 bases: TGTGCCGTCAGCAGACCCTCCGTGGATTCACCCCTCCACTTT. It translates to CAVSRPSVDSPLHF.

This clonotype was counted a few times. The chain combines TRBV7-9 with TRBJ2-4; 7 bases fit TRBD1. Looked up from germline, CDR1 is SEHNR and CDR2 is FQNEAQ (reference sequence). The CDR3 spans 16 residues. V lost 5 bases to trimming and J lost 2 bases; unmatched junction nucleotides: 9. The CDR3 nucleotides are TGTGCCAGCAGCCCAGGGACAGAGATTACCAAAAACATTCAGTACTTC. It is translated as CASSPGTEITKNIQYF.

This clonotype was observed a handful of times. The chain employs TRBV28 and TRBJ1-1; 10 bases match TRBD1. The CDR3 contains 16 residues. In germline, CDR1 is MDHEN, CDR2 SYDVKM. The trim removed 7 bases at V and 4 bases at J, leaving 12 bases unmatched. CDR3 nucleotide sequence: TGTGCCAGCAAGGGGACTGGGGACAGGGGATTCACTGAAGCTTTCTTT. Translation gives CASKGTGDRGFTEAFF. The full variable domain, completed using reference TRBV28 and TRBJ1-1, is DVKVTQSSRYLVKRTGEKVFLECVQDMDHENMFWYRQDPGLGLRLIYFSYDVKMKEKGDIPEGYSVSREKKERFSLILESASTNQTSMYLCASKGTGDRGFTEAFFGQGTRLTVV.

V gene TRBV12-3 or TRBV12-4 combines with J gene TRBJ2-7; no reliable D call. The V and J ends lost 4 bases and 5 bases respectively, with 12 bases between them. CDR3 length: 13 amino acids. The CDR3: CASSSSEYHEQYF. CDR3 bases: TGTGCCAGCAGTTCCTCGGAGTATCACGAGCAGTACTTC.

CDR3 protein: CASSFPDRDADTQYF. Here the CDR3 DNA reads TGCGCCAGCAGCTTTCCGGACAGGGACGCAGATACGCAGTATTTT. The chain employs TRBV5-1 and TRBJ2-3; 8 positions agree with TRBD1. Trimming at V came to 2 bases and at J to 4 bases, leaving 6 bases not matched to a gene. Germline V gene sequence: CDR1 SGHRS, CDR2 YFSETQ. The CDR3 sequence is 15 residues long. Full variable domain (missing parts from reference TRBV5-1 and TRBJ2-3): KAGVTQTPRYLIKTRGQQVTLSCSPISGHRSVSWYQQTPGQGLQFLFEYFSETQRNKGNFPGRFSGRQFSNSRSEMNVSTLELGDSALYLCASSFPDRDADTQYFGPGTRLTVL.

This clonotype was counted at least ten times. This chain links TRBV4-2 with TRBJ2-1, with a tentative D call TRBD2 (7 bases). CDR3 size: 17 residues. The V gene lost 0 bases and the J gene lost 6 bases, with 18 bases spanning the gap. The V gene's germline CDR1 is LGHNA and CDR2 YNFKEQ. This CDR3 is CASSQEQSRGPSNEQFF. Written as DNA, the CDR3 is TGTGCCAGCAGCCAAGAACAGTCGCGGGGGCCTTCCAATGAGCAGTTCTTC.

This clonotype was seen more than once but under ten times. This chain uses TRBV7-3 with TRBJ2-2; 7 positions match TRBD2. Germline V gene lookup returns CDR1 SGHTA and CDR2 FQGTGA. The ends lost 4 bases at V and 0 bases at J; junction bases unmatched: 5. This CDR3 spans 16 amino acids. CDR3 region: CASSSSGGTNTGELFF. For the CDR3, the DNA is TGTGCCAGCAGCTCTTCGGGGGGAACGAACACCGGGGAGCTGTTTTTT.

This clonotype was observed many times. The chain links TRBV9 to TRBJ1-5, with 7 bases lining up with TRBD1. Per the germline V gene, CDR1 is SGDLS and CDR2 is YYNGEE. This CDR3 contains 14 residues. V gave up 4 bases and J gave up 1 base; unmatched junction bases: 2. CDR3 in amino acids: CASSSGQSNQPQHF. CDR3 DNA: TGTGCCAGCAGCTCGGGACAGAGCAATCAGCCCCAGCATTTT.

This clonotype showed up just a few times. The V call is TRBV4-3, the J call TRBJ1-6; 9 bases agree with TRBD1. CDR3 length equals 14 residues. Germline CDR1 is LGHNA and CDR2 is YSLEER. The V segment lost 2 bases and the J segment 8 bases; nucleotides outside the gene matches: 1. The chain's CDR3 is CASSQRQGDSPLHF. CDR3 DNA sequence: TGCGCCAGCAGCCAAAGACAGGGGGATTCACCCCTCCACTTT.

This clonotype was seen a handful of times. V and J are TRBV7-9 and TRBJ2-7; D unresolved. This CDR3 is built from 11 residues. Germline CDR1 is SEHNR and CDR2 is FQNEAQ (reference sequence). V was shortened by 5 bases and J by 6 bases, with 8 bases between the two germline ends. The CDR3 protein is CASSGGSEQYF. The CDR3 coding sequence is TGTGCCAGCAGCGGCGGCTCCGAGCAGTACTTC.

The V and J genes are TRBV6-5 and TRBJ1-5; unclear D gene. The length of the CDR3 is 13 residues. Germline-derived CDR1 and CDR2 are MNHEY and SVGAGI. V was trimmed by 0 bases and J by 7 bases, leaving 7 bases between them. CDR3 in DNA: TGTGCCAGCAGTTACTCGGACGCGCAGCCCCAGCATTTT. Its translation is CASSYSDAQPQHF.

The chain has TRBV5-1 and TRBJ2-5; TRBD2 matches 12 bases. V gave up 4 bases and J gave up 1 base; unmatched junction bases: 8. The germline V gene encodes CDR1 SGHRS and CDR2 YFSETQ. There are 17 residues in the CDR3. The CDR3 here is CASSPPSTSGGQETQYF. In DNA, the CDR3 is TGCGCCAGCAGCCCCCCGTCGACTAGCGGGGGCCAAGAGACCCAGTACTTC. The entire variable domain, with the rest obtained from reference TRBV5-1 and TRBJ2-5, is as follows: KAGVTQTPRYLIKTRGQQVTLSCSPISGHRSVSWYQQTPGQGLQFLFEYFSETQRNKGNFPGRFSGRQFSNSRSEMNVSTLELGDSALYLCASSPPSTSGGQETQYFGPGTRLLVL.

This clonotype was counted between two and nine times. This chain links TRBV4-2 with TRBJ2-7, with D hard to call. Germline V gives CDR1 LGHNA, CDR2 YNFKEQ. The CDR3 is 17 residues long. Deletions cut 1 base from V and 2 bases from J, with 18 bases between. The CDR3 spells CASSQGDWSERTYEQYF. The CDR3 DNA is TGTGCCAGCAGCCAAGGGGATTGGTCAGAAAGAACCTACGAGCAGTACTTC.

The rearrangement uses TRBV20-1 and TRBJ2-5, with 11 bases lining up with TRBD2. V lost 2 bases and J lost 2; bases outside the gene matches: 7. Germline V gives CDR1 DFQATT, CDR2 SNEGSKA (reference sequence). This CDR3 region has 16 residues. The CDR3 DNA sequence: TGCAGTGCTAGACTAGCGGGGGGTCCCCCTCAAGAGACCCAGTACTTC. Its protein is CSARLAGGPPQETQYF.

The chain joins TRBV27 to TRBJ2-7, with a possible D match to TRBD2 (5 bases). Trimming removed 5 bases at V and 1 base at J, with 15 bases between. Germline lookup yields CDR1 MNHEY and CDR2 SMNVEV (reference sequence). The CDR3 sequence is 15 residues long. CDR3: CASSVELVVSYEQYV. DNA of the CDR3: TGTGCCAGCAGTGTTGAACTAGTTGTGTCCTACGAGCAGTACGTC.